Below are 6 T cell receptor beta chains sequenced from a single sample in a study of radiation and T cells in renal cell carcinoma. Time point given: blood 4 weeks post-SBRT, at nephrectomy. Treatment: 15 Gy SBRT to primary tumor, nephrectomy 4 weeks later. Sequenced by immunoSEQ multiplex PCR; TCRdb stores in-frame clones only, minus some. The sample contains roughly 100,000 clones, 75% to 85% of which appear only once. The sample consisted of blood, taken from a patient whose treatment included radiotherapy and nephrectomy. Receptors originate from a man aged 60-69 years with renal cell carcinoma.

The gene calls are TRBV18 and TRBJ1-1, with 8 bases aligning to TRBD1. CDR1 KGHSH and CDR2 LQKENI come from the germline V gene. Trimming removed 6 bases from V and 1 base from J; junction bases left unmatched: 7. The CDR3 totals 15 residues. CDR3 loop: CASSRTGYGNTEAFF. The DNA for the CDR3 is TGTGCCAGCTCCCGGACAGGGTATGGGAACACTGAAGCTTTCTTT.

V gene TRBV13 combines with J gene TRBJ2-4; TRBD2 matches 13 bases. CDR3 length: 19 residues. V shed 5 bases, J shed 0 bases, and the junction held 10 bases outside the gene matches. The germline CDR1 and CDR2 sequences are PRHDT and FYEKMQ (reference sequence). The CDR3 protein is CASSPQLAGGPIAKNIQYF. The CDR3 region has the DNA TGTGCCAGCAGCCCACAACTAGCGGGAGGGCCAATAGCCAAAAACATTCAGTACTTC.

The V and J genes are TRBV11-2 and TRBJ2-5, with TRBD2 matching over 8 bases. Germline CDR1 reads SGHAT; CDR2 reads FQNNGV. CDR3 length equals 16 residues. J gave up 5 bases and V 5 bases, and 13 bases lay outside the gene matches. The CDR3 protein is CASSARAGVYLETQYF. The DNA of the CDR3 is TGTGCCAGCAGCGCGCGAGCGGGAGTTTACCTTGAGACCCAGTACTTC.

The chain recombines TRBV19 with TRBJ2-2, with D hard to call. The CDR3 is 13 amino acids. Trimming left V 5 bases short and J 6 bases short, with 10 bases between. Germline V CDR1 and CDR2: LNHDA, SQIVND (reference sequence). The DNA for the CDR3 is TGTGCCAGTAGTCCCCGTCATTCCGGGGAGCTGTTTTTT. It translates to CASSPRHSGELFF.

CDR3 sequence reads: CASSFGRAETQYF. The CDR3 DNA sequence: TGTGCCAGCAGCTTCGGCAGGGCAGAGACCCAGTACTTC. The V gene is TRBV7-7, the J gene TRBJ2-5, with a possible D match to TRBD1 (5 bases). Germline-derived CDR1 and CDR2 are SSHAT and FNYEAQ (reference sequence). V lost 3 bases, J lost 4 bases, and 9 bases lay in between. This CDR3 has 13 residues.

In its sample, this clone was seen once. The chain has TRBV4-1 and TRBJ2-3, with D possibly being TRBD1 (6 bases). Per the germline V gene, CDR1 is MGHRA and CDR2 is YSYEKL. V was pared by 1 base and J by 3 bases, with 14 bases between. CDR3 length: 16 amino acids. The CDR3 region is CASSQGTGRWTDTQYF. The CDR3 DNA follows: TGCGCCAGCAGCCAAGGCACAGGGCGGTGGACAGATACGCAGTATTTT.